This T cell receptor (beta chain) comes out of a study of Ad26.COV2.S vaccination and SARS-CoV-2 variants. Overall study context: Participants got Ad26.COV2.S intramuscularly, once or twice 56 days apart.

The CDR3 spans 16 residues. Germline V gene lookup returns CDR1 KGHSH and CDR2 LQKENI. Deletions cut 5 bases from V and 4 bases from J, with 18 bases between. Details on this clone: Its antigen is unidentified.

Produced via immunoSEQ multiplex PCR; TCRdb's table is partial and in-frame only. The sample consists of 510,000 or so clones, around 85% of them appearing once. Sample treatment: around 19 received Ad26.COV2.S at low or high dose, single or two shots; about 5 received placebo; per-sample allocation not given. Sample collection was performed on day 63 after the first vaccine or placebo injection. Findings and caveats of the study: Following vaccination, spike-specific CD8+ and CD4+ T cell responses reportedly exhibited substantial breadth. Vaccine recipients showed a spike-specific TCR breadth that was higher than in placebo recipients.

The rearrangement uses TRBV18 and TRBJ2-1; D might be TRBD1 (6 bases). The receptor was derived from a person aged 18-65 years who received the Ad26.COV2.S COVID-19 vaccine or a placebo. This sample comprised peripheral blood, obtained in a trial of Ad26.COV2.S vaccine versus placebo. The DNA for the CDR3 is TGTGCCAGCTCAAGGGACAACAGGGCATCATACAATGAGCAGTTCTTC. Its translation is CASSRDNRASYNEQFF.